This T cell receptor beta chain was sequenced during a study of control samples from healthy donors and cancer patients. Generated by immunoSEQ multiplex PCR, the TCRdb table keeps only in-frame clones and is missing some. The sample carries about 130,000 clones, 80% to 95% recorded once. The CDR3 has 14 residues. Deletions cut 2 bases from V and 1 base from J, with 9 bases between. CDR1 SGDLS and CDR2 YYNGEE come from the germline V gene. The chain recombines TRBV9 with TRBJ1-1; tentative D call: TRBD1 (5 bases). The TCR originated in a man aged 40-49 years in good health. The material sequenced was blood. The CDR3: CASSVVGTNTEAFF. The CDR3, as DNA: TGTGCCAGCAGCGTTGTGGGGACGAACACTGAAGCTTTCTTT.